This T cell receptor (beta chain) was recorded in a study of blood T cells in healthy people across ages. All donors came from Russia, were Caucasian and healthy, and spanned ages roughly 6 to 95. Study-wide points: From one million sequenced T cells, diversity estimates were lower bounds. A strong correlation was seen between TCR beta diversity and naive T cell percentage. Per-million-T-cell TCR beta diversity fell roughly linearly with age.

About this clonotype itself: Its antigen is currently unknown.

CDR1 MNHNS and CDR2 SASEGT come from the germline V gene. Trimming took 6 bases from V and 0 from J, leaving 12 bases between them. There are 14 residues in the CDR3. Sample-barcoded 5' priming and a J-beta primer mix drove a second PCR of about 7 to 12 cycles. MiXCR was run by TCRdb on the 5' RACE reads, yielding one entry per CDR3 protein. The sample includes fewer than 800,000 distinct CDR3 sequences, about 52% of them seen just once. The chain joins TRBV6-1 to TRBJ2-7; D gene unclear. This sequence was found in a woman in her fifties or sixties in good health. The material sequenced was blood. In DNA form, the CDR3 reads TGTGCCAGCAGGGGTCCCGGCATCTCCTACGAGCAGTACTTC. Protein sequence: CASRGPGISYEQYF.